The 5 T cell receptor beta chains in this list originate from one sample, sequenced in a study of radiotherapy plus CTLA-4 blockade in lung cancer. Using immunoSEQ multiplex PCR, the repertoire was profiled, and TCRdb retains in-frame clones only, with some absent. The repertoire holds around 40,000 clones, about 77% seen once, with roughly 10% in the top ten. The sample was peripheral blood, taken from a patient treated with radiotherapy plus ipilimumab. These receptors were taken from a human donor with non-small cell lung cancer who had stable disease on radiotherapy plus ipilimumab.

The chain carries TRBV9 and TRBJ2-5; D might be TRBD1 (5 bases). Trimming removed 3 bases from V and 4 bases from J, with 7 bases in between. This CDR3 has 12 amino acids. Germline CDR1 SGDLS, CDR2 YYNGEE. The CDR3 DNA reads TGTGCCAGCAGCGGACAGCTAGAGACCCAGTACTTC. It encodes CASSGQLETQYF.

The chain has TRBV7-7 and TRBJ2-5; D possibly corresponds to TRBD2 (6 bases). Germline-derived CDR1 and CDR2 are SSHAT and FNYEAQ (reference sequence). V was cut by 0 bases and J by 4 bases, with 6 bases left in between. The CDR3 has 13 amino acids. The CDR3 bases are TGTGCCAGCAGCTTAGCGGGAGGAGAGACCCAGTACTTC. Amino acid sequence: CASSLAGGETQYF.

The chain's CDR3 is CASSNGAGGYEQYF. The CDR3 nucleotides read TGTGCCAGTAGCAATGGGGCAGGGGGCTACGAGCAGTACTTC. V and J are TRBV19 and TRBJ2-7; 7 bases agree with TRBD1. This CDR3 contains 14 residues. The ends lost 6 bases at V and 3 bases at J; junction bases unmatched: 8. Germline V gene sequence: CDR1 LNHDA, CDR2 SQIVND (reference sequence).

The chain is built from TRBV5-1 and TRBJ2-7; D gene uncertain. Germline CDR1 and CDR2: SGHRS and YFSETQ. Trimming cost V 3 bases and J 0 bases, with 13 bases left between them. This CDR3 contains 15 residues. The CDR3 is CASSWSYTSSYEQYF. Here the CDR3 DNA reads TGCGCCAGCAGCTGGAGCTACACGAGCTCCTACGAGCAGTACTTC.

The chain links TRBV5-5 to TRBJ2-3; 9 nucleotides align to TRBD1. This CDR3 has 18 amino acids. From germline, CDR1 is SGHKS and CDR2 YYEKEE (reference sequence). V lost 1 base, J lost 3 bases, and 12 bases stayed unmatched. The CDR3 DNA is TGTGCCAGCAGCTTGCCCCCGGGACAGGGCCTTCTAACAGATACGCAGTATTTT. This codes for CASSLPPGQGLLTDTQYF.